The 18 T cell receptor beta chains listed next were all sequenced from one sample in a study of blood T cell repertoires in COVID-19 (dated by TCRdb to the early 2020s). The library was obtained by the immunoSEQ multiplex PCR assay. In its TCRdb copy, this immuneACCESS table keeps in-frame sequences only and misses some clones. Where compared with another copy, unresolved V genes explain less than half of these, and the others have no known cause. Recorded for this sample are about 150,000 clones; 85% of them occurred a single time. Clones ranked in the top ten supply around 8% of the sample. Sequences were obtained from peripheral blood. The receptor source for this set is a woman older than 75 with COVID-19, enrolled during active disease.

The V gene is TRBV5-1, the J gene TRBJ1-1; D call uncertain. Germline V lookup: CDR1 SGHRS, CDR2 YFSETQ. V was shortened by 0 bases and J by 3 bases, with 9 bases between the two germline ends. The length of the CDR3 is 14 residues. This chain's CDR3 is CASSLARRDTEAFF. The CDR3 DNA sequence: TGCGCCAGCAGCTTGGCGCGGAGGGACACTGAAGCTTTCTTT.

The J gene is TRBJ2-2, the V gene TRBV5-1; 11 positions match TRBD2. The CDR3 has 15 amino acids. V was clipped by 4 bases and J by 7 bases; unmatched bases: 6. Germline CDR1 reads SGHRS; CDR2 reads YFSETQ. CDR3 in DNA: TGCGCCAGCAGCCATAGCGGGGGGGCTGGCGGGGAGCTGTTTTTT. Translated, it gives CASSHSGGAGGELFF.

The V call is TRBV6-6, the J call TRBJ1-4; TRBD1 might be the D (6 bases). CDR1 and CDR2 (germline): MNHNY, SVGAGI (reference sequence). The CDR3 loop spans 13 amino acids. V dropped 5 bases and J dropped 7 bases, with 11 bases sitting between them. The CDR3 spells CASSRGSGEKLFF. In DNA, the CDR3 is TGTGCCAGCAGTAGGGGGTCTGGTGAAAAACTGTTTTTT.

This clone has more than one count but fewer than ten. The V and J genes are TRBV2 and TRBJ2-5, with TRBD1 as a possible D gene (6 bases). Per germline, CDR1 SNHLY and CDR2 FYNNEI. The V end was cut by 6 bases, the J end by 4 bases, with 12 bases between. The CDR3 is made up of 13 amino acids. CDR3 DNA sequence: TGTGCCAGCAGCTACAGGGTCGGAGAGACCCAGTACTTC. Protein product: CASSYRVGETQYF.

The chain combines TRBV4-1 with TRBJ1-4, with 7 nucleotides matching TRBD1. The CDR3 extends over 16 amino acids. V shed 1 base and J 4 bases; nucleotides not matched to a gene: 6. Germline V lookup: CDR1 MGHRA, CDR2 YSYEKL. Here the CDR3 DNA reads TGCGCCAGCAGCCAAGTGGCGGGACAGCTTAATGAAAAACTGTTTTTT. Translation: CASSQVAGQLNEKLFF.

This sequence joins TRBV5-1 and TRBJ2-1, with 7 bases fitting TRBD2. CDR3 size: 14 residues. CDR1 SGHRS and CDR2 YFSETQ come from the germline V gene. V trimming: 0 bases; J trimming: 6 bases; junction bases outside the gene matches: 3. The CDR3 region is CASSLDGGGNEQFF. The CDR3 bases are TGCGCCAGCAGCTTGGATGGCGGGGGCAATGAGCAGTTCTTC.

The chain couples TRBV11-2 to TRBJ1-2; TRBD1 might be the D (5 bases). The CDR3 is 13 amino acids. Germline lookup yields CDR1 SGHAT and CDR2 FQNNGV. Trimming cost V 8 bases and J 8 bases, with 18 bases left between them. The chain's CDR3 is CASRTPGGVGYTF. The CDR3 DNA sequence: TGTGCCAGCCGCACCCCGGGGGGAGTCGGCTACACCTTC.

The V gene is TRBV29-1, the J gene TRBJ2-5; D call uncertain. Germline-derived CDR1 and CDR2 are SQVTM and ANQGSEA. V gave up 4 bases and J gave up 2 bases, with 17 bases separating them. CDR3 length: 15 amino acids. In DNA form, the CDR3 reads TGCAGCGTTGTTCCCTTTTCTACCTCTCAAGAGACCCAGTACTTC. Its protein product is CSVVPFSTSQETQYF. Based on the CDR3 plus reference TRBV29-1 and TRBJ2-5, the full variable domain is SAVISQKPSRDICQRGTSLTIQCQVDSQVTMMFWYRQQPGQSLTLIATANQGSEATYESGFVIDKFPISRPNLTFSTLTVSNMSPEDSSIYLCSVVPFSTSQETQYFGPGTRLLVL.

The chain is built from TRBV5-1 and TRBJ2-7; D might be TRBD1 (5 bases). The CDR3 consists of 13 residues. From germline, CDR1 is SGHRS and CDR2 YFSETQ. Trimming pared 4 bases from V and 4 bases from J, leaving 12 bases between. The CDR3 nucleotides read TGCGCCAGCAGCAAGACAGACCTTTACGAGCAGTACTTC. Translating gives CASSKTDLYEQYF.

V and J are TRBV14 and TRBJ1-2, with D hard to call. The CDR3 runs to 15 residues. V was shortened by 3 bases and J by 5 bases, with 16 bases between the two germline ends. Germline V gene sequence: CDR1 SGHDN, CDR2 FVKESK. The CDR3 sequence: CASSQAGHRGYGYTF. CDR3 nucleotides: TGTGCCAGCAGCCAGGCGGGCCACCGCGGTTATGGCTACACCTTC.

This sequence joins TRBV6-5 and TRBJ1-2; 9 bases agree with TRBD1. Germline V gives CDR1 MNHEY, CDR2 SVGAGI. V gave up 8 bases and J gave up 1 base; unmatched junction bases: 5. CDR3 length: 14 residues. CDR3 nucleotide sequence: TGTGCCAGCCTAGGACAGGGGTATAACTATGGCTACACCTTC. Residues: CASLGQGYNYGYTF.

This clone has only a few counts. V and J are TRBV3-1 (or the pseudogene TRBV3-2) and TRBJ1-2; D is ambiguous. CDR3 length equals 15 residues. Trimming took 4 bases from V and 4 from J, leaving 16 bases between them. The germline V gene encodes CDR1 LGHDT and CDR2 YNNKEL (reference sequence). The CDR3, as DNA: TGTGCCAGCAGCCCTACTTTAACAGAGATCTATGGCTACACCTTC. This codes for CASSPTLTEIYGYTF.

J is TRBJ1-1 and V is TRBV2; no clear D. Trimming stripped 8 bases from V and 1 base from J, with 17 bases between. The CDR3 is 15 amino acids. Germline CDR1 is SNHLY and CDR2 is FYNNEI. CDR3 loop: CASGMLGSQNTEAFF. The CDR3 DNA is TGTGCCAGCGGGATGCTAGGGAGTCAGAACACTGAAGCTTTCTTT. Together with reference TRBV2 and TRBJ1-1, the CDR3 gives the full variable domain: EPEVTQTPSHQVTQMGQEVILRCVPISNHLYFYWYRQILGQKVEFLVSFYNNEISEKSEIFDDQFSVERPDGSNFTLKIRSTKLEDSAMYFCASGMLGSQNTEAFFGQGTRLTVV.

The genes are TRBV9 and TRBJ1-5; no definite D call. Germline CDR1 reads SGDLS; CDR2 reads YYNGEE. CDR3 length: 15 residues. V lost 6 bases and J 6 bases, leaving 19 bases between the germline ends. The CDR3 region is CASTPGEGTAQPQHF. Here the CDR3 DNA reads TGTGCCAGCACCCCCGGGGAGGGCACCGCTCAGCCCCAGCATTTT.

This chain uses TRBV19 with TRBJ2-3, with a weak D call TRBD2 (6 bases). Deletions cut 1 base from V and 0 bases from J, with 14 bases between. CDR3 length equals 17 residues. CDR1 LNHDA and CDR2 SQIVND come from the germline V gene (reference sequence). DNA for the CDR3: TGTGCCAGTAGTATAGGTCGGCGGGGTTCTAGCACAGATACGCAGTATTTT. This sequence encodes CASSIGRRGSSTDTQYF.

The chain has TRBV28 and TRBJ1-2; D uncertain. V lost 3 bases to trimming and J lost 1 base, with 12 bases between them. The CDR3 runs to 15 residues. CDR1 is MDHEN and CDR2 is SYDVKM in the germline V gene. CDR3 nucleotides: TGTGCCAGCAGTTTGACTTTACAAGTTAACTATGGCTACACCTTC. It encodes CASSLTLQVNYGYTF.

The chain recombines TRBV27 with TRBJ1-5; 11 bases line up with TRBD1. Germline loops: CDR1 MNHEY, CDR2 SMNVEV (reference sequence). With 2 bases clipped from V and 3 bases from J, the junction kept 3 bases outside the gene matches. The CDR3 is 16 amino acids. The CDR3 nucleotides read TGTGCCAGCAGTTTACTCGGACAGGGGGCCAATCAGCCCCAGCATTTT. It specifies CASSLLGQGANQPQHF.

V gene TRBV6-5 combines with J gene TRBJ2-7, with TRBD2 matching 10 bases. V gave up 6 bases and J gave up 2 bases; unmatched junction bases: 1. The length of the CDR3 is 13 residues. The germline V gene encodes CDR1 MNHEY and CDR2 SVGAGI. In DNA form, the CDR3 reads TGTGCCAGCAGGCTAGCGGGAGCCTACGAGCAGTACTTC. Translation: CASRLAGAYEQYF.